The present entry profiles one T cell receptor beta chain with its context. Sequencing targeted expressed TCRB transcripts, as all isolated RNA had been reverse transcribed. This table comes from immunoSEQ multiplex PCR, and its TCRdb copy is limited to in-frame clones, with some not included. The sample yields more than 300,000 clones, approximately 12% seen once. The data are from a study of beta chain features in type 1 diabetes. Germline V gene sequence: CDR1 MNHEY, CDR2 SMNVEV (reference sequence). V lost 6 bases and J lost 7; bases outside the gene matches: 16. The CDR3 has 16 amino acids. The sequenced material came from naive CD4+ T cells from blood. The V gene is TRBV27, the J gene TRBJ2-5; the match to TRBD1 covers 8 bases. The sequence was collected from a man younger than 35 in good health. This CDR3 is CASRPTRFRGRGTQYF. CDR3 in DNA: TGTGCCAGCAGACCGACTAGGTTCAGGGGGCGGGGGACCCAGTACTTC.